Listed here are 17 T cell receptor beta chains from one sample, sequenced in a study of blood T cell repertoires in COVID-19. TCRdb keeps only in-frame clones here, not all; method: immunoSEQ multiplex PCR. The sample lists hundreds of thousands of clones, roughly 90% seen once, with 4% to 5.5% in the top ten. The sample was peripheral blood. The origin of the receptors is a woman aged 25 to 39 with acute or convalescent COVID-19.

V usage is TRBV10-3 and J usage is TRBJ2-7; TRBD2 matches at 10 bases. V lost 10 bases to trimming and J lost 3 bases; unmatched junction nucleotides: 12. CDR3 size: 15 residues. Germline V gene data show CDR1 as ENHRY and CDR2 as SYGVKD. The CDR3 DNA follows: TGTGCCACAAACCAACCGGGACTAGCGTACTACGAGCAGTACTTC. This translates into CATNQPGLAYYEQYF.

The J gene is TRBJ1-2, the V gene TRBV10-2; D is unresolved. The V end was cut by 2 bases, the J end by 3 bases, with 7 bases between. Looked up from germline, CDR1 is WSHSY and CDR2 is SAAADI. This CDR3 spans 13 amino acids. The CDR3 spells CASSEVRDYGYTF. CDR3 nucleotides: TGCGCCAGCAGTGAGGTGAGGGACTATGGCTACACCTTC.

The gene calls are TRBV27 and TRBJ1-2; D ambiguous. CDR3 length: 13 residues. The germline V gene has CDR1 MNHEY and CDR2 SMNVEV (reference sequence). V was pared by 5 bases and J by 8 bases, with 15 bases between. CDR3 protein: CASSRTVREGYTF. CDR3 in DNA: TGTGCCAGCAGTCGGACGGTGAGGGAAGGCTACACCTTC.

This chain links TRBV10-2 with TRBJ2-7; D possibly corresponds to TRBD2 (6 bases). The germline V and J ends were trimmed by 3 bases and 6 bases, with 9 bases remaining between them. Germline V gene lookup returns CDR1 WSHSY and CDR2 SAAADI. The CDR3 spans 12 residues. The CDR3 here is CASSELAGEQYF. The CDR3 DNA reads TGCGCCAGCAGTGAACTAGCTGGCGAGCAGTACTTC.

The V and J genes are TRBV5-6 and TRBJ2-3; D gene unclear. Germline CDR1 SGHDT, CDR2 YYEEEE. The V and J ends lost 2 bases and 3 bases respectively, with 7 bases between them. There are 13 residues in the CDR3. The CDR3 reads CASSFSQTDTQYF. The CDR3 coding sequence is TGTGCCAGCAGCTTTTCGCAGACAGATACGCAGTATTTT.

The chain is built from TRBV5-1 and TRBJ2-1; the match to TRBD2 covers 7 bases. Trimming at V came to 6 bases and at J to 5 bases, leaving 14 bases not matched to a gene. The CDR3 runs 16 residues. Germline V gene lookup returns CDR1 SGHRS and CDR2 YFSETQ. The CDR3 sequence: CASTARGVSWDNEQFF. The CDR3 coding sequence is TGCGCCAGCACCGCCCGGGGGGTGTCTTGGGACAATGAGCAGTTCTTC.

The chain recombines TRBV11-2 with TRBJ2-1; perhaps TRBD1 as D (6 bases). The germline V gene has CDR1 SGHAT and CDR2 FQNNGV. The CDR3 runs to 15 residues. V lost 2 bases to trimming and J lost 1 base, with 9 bases between them. The CDR3 loop reads CASSLIGGSYNEQFF. The CDR3, as DNA: TGTGCCAGCAGCTTAATAGGGGGATCCTACAATGAGCAGTTCTTC.

This clone was counted only a few times. The V gene is TRBV12-3 or TRBV12-4, the J gene TRBJ1-3, with no clear D. Trimming left V 1 base short and J 1 base short, with 2 bases between. This CDR3 contains 13 residues. This CDR3 reads CASSLVSGNTIYF. CDR3 nucleotides: TGTGCCAGCAGTTTAGTATCTGGAAACACCATATATTTT.

The V and J genes are TRBV19 and TRBJ2-1, with D perhaps matching TRBD2 (6 bases). V was cut by 5 bases and J by 8 bases, with 10 bases left in between. In germline, CDR1 is LNHDA, CDR2 SQIVND (reference sequence). The CDR3 runs 12 residues. The CDR3 is CASSRTGDEQFF. CDR3 in DNA: TGTGCCAGTAGTCGGACGGGGGATGAGCAGTTCTTC.

This clone was observed a handful of times. V gene TRBV20-1 combines with J gene TRBJ1-1; a weak D match, TRBD1 (5 bases). V gave up 4 bases and J gave up 10 bases, with 13 bases separating them. Germline lookup yields CDR1 DFQATT and CDR2 SNEGSKA (reference sequence). This CDR3 is built from 11 residues. The CDR3 loop is CSAKDPQGAFF. CDR3 bases: TGCAGTGCTAAGGACCCCCAGGGAGCTTTCTTT.

The chain uses TRBV6-5 and TRBJ2-3; 11 nucleotides agree with TRBD2. CDR1 is MNHEY, CDR2 SVGAGI, per germline. J lost 1 base, V lost 2 bases, and 2 bases had no gene match. The CDR3 is made up of 16 amino acids. The chain's CDR3 is CASSYKLAGGTDTQYF. CDR3 coding DNA: TGTGCCAGCAGTTACAAACTAGCGGGGGGCACAGATACGCAGTATTTT.

A few counts support this clone. The rearrangement joins TRBV28 to TRBJ2-7, with 9 bases identical to TRBD1. Looked up from germline, CDR1 is MDHEN and CDR2 is SYDVKM. The CDR3 is 16 residues long. After removal of 4 bases from V and 6 bases from J, the junction contained 13 bases not matched to a gene. The CDR3 reads CASSYAGTGKSGEQYF. The CDR3 DNA is TGTGCCAGCAGTTACGCCGGGACAGGGAAAAGTGGCGAGCAGTACTTC.

This rearrangement joins TRBV3-1 (or the pseudogene TRBV3-2) to TRBJ1-1; the D is unclear. The ends were cut back, 1 base at V and 4 bases at J, with 7 bases in the middle. This CDR3 contains 13 residues. Germline CDR1 LGHDT, CDR2 YNNKEL (reference sequence). The CDR3 loop reads CASSQGRGTEAFF. The CDR3, as DNA: TGTGCCAGCAGCCAAGGCAGAGGCACTGAAGCTTTCTTT.

The rearrangement joins TRBV21-1 to TRBJ2-1; the DNA was not compared with TRBD2, the D call given in the table. TRBV21-1 is an annotated pseudogene. The CDR3 is 10 amino acids. The DNA for the CDR3 is TGTGCCCCCCCCCGGAGAGAGCAGTTCTTC. The encoded protein is CAPPRREQFF.

The rearrangement joins TRBV27 to TRBJ2-6, with 8 positions matching TRBD2. J gave up 0 bases and V 3 bases, and 4 bases lay outside the gene matches. Per germline, CDR1 MNHEY and CDR2 SMNVEV (reference sequence). CDR3 length: 17 amino acids. The CDR3 sequence is CASSFSGGSSGANVLTF. In DNA form, the CDR3 reads TGTGCCAGCAGTTTCTCGGGGGGGAGCTCTGGGGCCAACGTCCTGACTTTC.

J is TRBJ2-7 and V is TRBV13; TRBD2 matches at 7 bases. Germline lookup yields CDR1 PRHDT and CDR2 FYEKMQ (reference sequence). The CDR3 totals 16 residues. The V segment lost 5 bases and the J segment 2 bases; nucleotides outside the gene matches: 12. The CDR3 DNA is TGTGCCAGCAGCCTTATCGTCGGGGAGGGCCCCTACGAGCAGTACTTC. This gives the protein CASSLIVGEGPYEQYF.

The V gene is TRBV5-1, the J gene TRBJ1-3, with D possibly being TRBD1 (6 bases). The V gene's germline CDR1 is SGHRS and CDR2 YFSETQ. The CDR3 sequence is 16 residues long. Between the trimmed V and J ends, which lost 0 bases and 2 bases, there was a span of 12 bases. This CDR3 reads CASSLGGGKAGNTIYF. CDR3 DNA: TGCGCCAGCAGCTTGGGAGGGGGAAAGGCTGGAAACACCATATATTTT.